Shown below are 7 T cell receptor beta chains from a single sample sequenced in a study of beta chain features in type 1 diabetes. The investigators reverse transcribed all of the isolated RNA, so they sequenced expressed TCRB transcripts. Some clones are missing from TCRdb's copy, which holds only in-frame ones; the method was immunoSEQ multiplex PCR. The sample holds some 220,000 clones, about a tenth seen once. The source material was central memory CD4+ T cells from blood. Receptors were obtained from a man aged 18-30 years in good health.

This CDR3 reads CASSNGPSPSTDTQYF. CDR3 coding DNA: TGTGCCAGCTCAAATGGGCCATCCCCTAGCACAGATACGCAGTATTTT. The chain links TRBV7-2 to TRBJ2-3; D uncertain. Deletions cut 8 bases from V and 0 bases from J, with 18 bases between. The CDR3 runs to 16 residues. Germline lookup yields CDR1 SGHTA and CDR2 FQGNSA.

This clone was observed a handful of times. For the CDR3, the DNA is TGTGCCAGCAGTGAAATGACAGAGTTATATGGCTACACCTTC. It is translated as CASSEMTELYGYTF. The chain uses TRBV2 and TRBJ1-2, with a weak D call TRBD1 (5 bases). The CDR3 loop spans 14 amino acids. V was clipped by 2 bases and J by 5 bases, with 12 bases between them. Germline V CDR1 and CDR2: SNHLY, FYNNEI.

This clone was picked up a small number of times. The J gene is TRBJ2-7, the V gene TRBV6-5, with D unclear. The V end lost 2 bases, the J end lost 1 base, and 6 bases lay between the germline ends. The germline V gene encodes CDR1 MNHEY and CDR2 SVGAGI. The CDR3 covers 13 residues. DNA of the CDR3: TGTGCCAGCAGTTACGACCGGTCCTACGAGCAGTACTTC. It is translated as CASSYDRSYEQYF.

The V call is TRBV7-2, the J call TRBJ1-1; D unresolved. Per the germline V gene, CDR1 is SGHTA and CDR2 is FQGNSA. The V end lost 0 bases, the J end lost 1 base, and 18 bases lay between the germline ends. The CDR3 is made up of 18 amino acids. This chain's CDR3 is CASSLAATRQTTNTEAFF. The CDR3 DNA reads TGTGCCAGCAGCTTAGCTGCCACCAGGCAGACCACGAACACTGAAGCTTTCTTT.

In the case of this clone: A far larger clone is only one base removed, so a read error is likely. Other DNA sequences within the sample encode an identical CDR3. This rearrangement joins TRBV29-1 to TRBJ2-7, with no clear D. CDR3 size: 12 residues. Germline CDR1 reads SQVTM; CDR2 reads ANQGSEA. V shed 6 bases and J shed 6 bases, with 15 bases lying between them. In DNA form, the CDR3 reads TGCAGCGTGGAATCGGCCGGCCGCGAGCAGTACTTC. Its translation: CSVESAGREQYF.

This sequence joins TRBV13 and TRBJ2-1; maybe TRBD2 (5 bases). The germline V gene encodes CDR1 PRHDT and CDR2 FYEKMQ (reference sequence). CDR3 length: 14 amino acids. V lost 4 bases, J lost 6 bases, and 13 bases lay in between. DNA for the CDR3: TGTGCCAGCAGCTGGAGGACTCTTCTCAATGAGCAGTTCTTC. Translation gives CASSWRTLLNEQFF.

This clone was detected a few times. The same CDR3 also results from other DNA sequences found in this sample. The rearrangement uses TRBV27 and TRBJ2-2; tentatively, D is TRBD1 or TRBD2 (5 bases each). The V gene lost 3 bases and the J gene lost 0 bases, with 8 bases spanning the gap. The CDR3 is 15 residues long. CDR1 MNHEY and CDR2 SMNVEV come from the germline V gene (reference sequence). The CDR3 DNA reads TGTGCCAGCAGTTTTGGGACCTCGAACACCGGGGAGCTGTTTTTT. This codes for CASSFGTSNTGELFF.